This is a list of T cell receptor beta chains from one sample in a study of neurological immune-mediated disorders. TCRdb reprocessed the 5' RACE reads via MiXCR and lists one record per CDR3 protein. This sample has about 50,000 distinct CDR3 sequences, with roughly 8.4% found just once. Sequenced sample: PBMCs. The receptors derive from a woman aged 40 to 50 in good health. Both conserved end residues are part of each CDR3.

V gene | CDR3 protein
TRBV5-1 | CASKRGTADYEQYF
TRBV20-1 | CSAWAGQLNIQYF
TRBV3-1 | CASSRGPDYEQYF
TRBV20-1 | CSARGQRSTEAFF
TRBV7-2 | CASSLVGGGAGTDTQYF
TRBV29-1 | CSVEVGLGPQHF
TRBV7-2 | CASSYQGLGKNIQYF
TRBV6-1 | CASSEGITQYGYTF
TRBV19 | CASSWASADNEQFF
TRBV12-3/TRBV12-4 | CASSFGTPNIMNTEAFF
TRBV9 | CASSVTGSTDTQYF
TRBV12-3/TRBV12-4 | CASGPPGGPYEQYF
TRBV7-2 | CASSLPNHQETQYF
TRBV5-1 | CASSLLPSSYEQYF
TRBV20-1 | CSATRGDFENEQFF
TRBV5-5 | CASSSPGDEKLFF
TRBV3-1 | CASSRRGTRDEQYF
TRBV7-7 | CASSLTAGTDYDNTQYF
TRBV5-1 | CASSLAGNNYEQYF
TRBV7-2 | CASSLGPADTYEQYF
TRBV27 | CASSVFATNEKLFF
TRBV28 | CASTRTGKETQYF
TRBV5-1 | CASSLEQGRSYEQYF
TRBV20-1 | CSAKGAGVSYEQYF
TRBV6-5 | CASTGPRAQSFF
TRBV6-5 | CASSSGQTDQPQHF
TRBV5-1 | CASSAGQGTEAFF
TRBV6-5 | CASSPTGNSGNTIYF
TRBV11-2 | CASSLRGSGPPGTYGYTF
TRBV7-2 | CASSPQRDSPLHF
TRBV4-1 | CASSQDPRQPAPYEQYF
TRBV6-5 | CASSGDTYEQYF
TRBV12-3/TRBV12-4 | CASSTTGRGYTF
TRBV5-1 | CASSAGTSGKETQYF
TRBV2 | CASSTDTNIQYF
TRBV9 | CASSFEMGRSTQYF
TRBV20-1 | CSAAPSTRGRWDEQYF
TRBV12-3/TRBV12-4 | CASSPGPGNQPQHF
TRBV7-2 | CASSSRGSTQYF
TRBV10-3 | CAISAPTGSTDTQYF
TRBV6-2/TRBV6-3 | CASRAGTTNTGELFF
TRBV20-1 | CSARVQGRTEQYF
TRBV6-5 | CASSYSDPADPYEQYF
TRBV4-2 | CASSQVSQGGGETQYF
TRBV20-1 | CSARIPSGAPFGEQFF
TRBV9 | CASSELGFSGANVLTF
TRBV7-2 | CASSSEYQETQYF
TRBV3-1 | CASSQGGVEQYF
TRBV29-1 | CSVKLQGMTYEQYF
TRBV24-1 | CATSDPQETQYF
TRBV19 | CASSMRTNNNEQFF
TRBV27 | CASSRGLGTSDGELFF
TRBV5-1 | CASRQGNNEKLFF
TRBV6-5 | CASSYSGLASDTQYF